Listed here are 4 T cell receptor beta chains from one sample, sequenced in a study of blood T cell repertoires in COVID-19. Only in-frame clones appear in the TCRdb table, and some are missing; sequencing was by immunoSEQ multiplex PCR. Of roughly 200,000 clones listed, about 85% are singletons. The sample comprised peripheral blood. The receptor set was obtained from a woman aged 40-49 years with COVID-19, enrolled during active disease.

The gene calls are TRBV5-6 and TRBJ2-5; no clear D gene. The CDR3 spans 12 residues. V lost 0 bases and J 5 bases, leaving 5 bases between the germline ends. The germline V gene encodes CDR1 SGHDT and CDR2 YYEEEE. CDR3 amino acids: CASSLVRETQYF. CDR3 nucleotide sequence: TGTGCCAGCAGCTTGGTCCGGGAGACCCAGTACTTC.

This clone was picked up a small number of times. The chain recombines TRBV5-6 with TRBJ2-2; 9 positions match TRBD1. The length of the CDR3 is 16 residues. Looked up from germline, CDR1 is SGHDT and CDR2 is YYEEEE. The trim removed 2 bases at V and 5 bases at J, leaving 7 bases unmatched. The CDR3 nucleotides read TGTGCCAGCAGCTTCCTCCCGGGACAGGGTACCGGGGAGCTGTTTTTT. Protein: CASSFLPGQGTGELFF.

The chain links TRBV27 to TRBJ1-6; maybe TRBD1 (5 bases). V dropped 6 bases and J dropped 8 bases, with 26 bases sitting between them. Germline values: CDR1 MNHEY, CDR2 SMNVEV (reference sequence). This CDR3 spans 18 amino acids. CDR3 region: CASRPRVLITSLDSPLHF. The CDR3 DNA reads TGTGCCAGCAGACCCAGGGTACTAATAACCTCGCTTGATTCACCCCTCCACTTT.

The chain has TRBV18 and TRBJ2-2; D may be TRBD1 (5 bases). V was pared by 2 bases and J by 7 bases, with 11 bases between. Germline-derived CDR1 and CDR2 are KGHSH and LQKENI. The CDR3 is 14 residues long. Here the CDR3 DNA reads TGTGCCAGCTCACCAGGGCAGGGTGACGGGGAGCTGTTTTTT. This translates into CASSPGQGDGELFF.